These 15 T cell receptor beta chains originate from one sample sequenced in a study of beta chain features in type 1 diabetes (dated by TCRdb to the late 2010s). The library was made by the immunoSEQ multiplex PCR assay. The entire amount of isolated RNA was reverse transcribed using the High Capacity cDNA Reverse Transcription Kit, so the sequenced TCRB transcripts were expressed ones. TCRdb mirrors the immuneACCESS table, restricted to in-frame sequences. Some clones are absent from its copies; in checked studies, under half trace to an unresolved V gene, and the reason for the others is unknown. In all, the sample holds 200,000 to 250,000 clones, and about a tenth of those were seen once. The ten largest clonotypes hold 1% to 1.5% of the sample. The material sequenced was central memory CD4+ T cells from blood. These TCRs come from a man aged 18 to 30 in good health.

This clone was seen a handful of times. The CDR3 loop is CASSPRGQPGEGYTF. Here the CDR3 DNA reads TGTGCCAGCTCACCACGAGGACAGCCAGGTGAAGGCTACACCTTC. This chain uses TRBV18 with TRBJ1-2, with D possibly matching TRBD1 (6 bases). The CDR3 is made up of 15 amino acids. The V gene lost 1 base and the J gene lost 8 bases, with 17 bases spanning the gap. Germline loops: CDR1 KGHSH, CDR2 LQKENI.

This clone was detected a few times. The J gene is TRBJ2-2, the V gene TRBV18; D is unclear. The CDR3 extends over 14 amino acids. Germline V gene data show CDR1 as KGHSH and CDR2 as LQKENI. Trimming pared 6 bases from V and 1 base from J, leaving 9 bases between. In DNA, the CDR3 is TGTGCCAGCTCCCTGAATATGAACACCGGGGAGCTGTTTTTT. Protein: CASSLNMNTGELFF.

This chain links TRBV15 with TRBJ2-5, with D unresolved. There are 15 residues in the CDR3. Germline V gene lookup returns CDR1 LNHNV and CDR2 YYDKDF (reference sequence). The germline V and J ends were trimmed by 7 bases and 0 bases, with 15 bases remaining between them. CDR3 loop: CATKRALPNQETQYF. The CDR3 DNA follows: TGTGCCACCAAACGAGCGCTGCCAAACCAAGAGACCCAGTACTTC. The variable domain in full, completed from reference TRBV15 and TRBJ2-5, reads DAMVIQNPRYQVTQFGKPVTLSCSQTLNHNVMYWYQQKSSQAPKLLFHYYDKDFNNEADTPDNFQSRRPNTSFCFLDIRSPGLGDTAMYLCATKRALPNQETQYFGPGTRLLVL.

This clone has ten or more counts. V and J are TRBV29-1 and TRBJ2-7; the D gene is possibly TRBD1 (6 bases). The CDR3 covers 12 residues. V lost 6 bases and J 4 bases, leaving 13 bases between the germline ends. Germline loops: CDR1 SQVTM, CDR2 ANQGSEA. The CDR3 is CSVNLQGYEQYF. The DNA of the CDR3 is TGCAGCGTCAACTTACAGGGTTACGAGCAGTACTTC.

This clone was observed a handful of times. V gene TRBV5-4 combines with J gene TRBJ2-2; 8 bases line up with TRBD1. Germline V CDR1 and CDR2: SGHNT, YYREEE (reference sequence). The CDR3 has 15 residues. V dropped 0 bases and J dropped 5; count of bases not matched to a gene: 3. The CDR3 loop is CASSLGTGYTGELFF. CDR3 sequence (DNA): TGTGCCAGCAGCTTGGGGACAGGGTATACCGGGGAGCTGTTTTTT.

This chain links TRBV9 with TRBJ2-5, with 9 bases matching TRBD2. The trim removed 4 bases at V and 1 base at J, leaving 8 bases unmatched. The CDR3 sequence is 16 residues long. The V gene's germline CDR1 is SGDLS and CDR2 YYNGEE. In DNA form, the CDR3 reads TGTGCCAGCAGCCCCCTCGGAGCGGGAGGCCAAGAGACCCAGTACTTC. Translated: CASSPLGAGGQETQYF. Filled out from reference TRBV9 and TRBJ2-5, the complete variable domain reads DSGVTQTPKHLITATGQRVTLRCSPRSGDLSVYWYQQSLDQGLQFLIQYYNGEERAKGNILERFSAQQFPDLHSELNLSSLELGDSALYFCASSPLGAGGQETQYFGPGTRLLVL.

This chain connects TRBV6-1 to TRBJ1-5; D gene uncertain. The length of the CDR3 is 14 residues. Germline CDR1 is MNHNS and CDR2 is SASEGT. V was pared by 7 bases and J by 0 bases, with 10 bases between. The CDR3 DNA follows: TGTGCCAGCAACACTGGGTATAGCAATCAGCCCCAGCATTTT. Protein: CASNTGYSNQPQHF.

The chain joins TRBV15 to TRBJ2-3; tentative D call: TRBD1 (6 bases). V dropped 0 bases and J dropped 2 bases, with 12 bases sitting between them. Germline CDR1 and CDR2: LNHNV and YYDKDF (reference sequence). The CDR3 runs to 16 residues. In DNA, the CDR3 is TGTGCCACCAGCAGAGATGGCCAGGGGCCCACAGATACGCAGTATTTT. Translated: CATSRDGQGPTDTQYF.

This clone was seen more than once but under ten times. The chain employs TRBV7-9 and TRBJ2-2; D not resolved. The germline CDR1 and CDR2 sequences are SEHNR and FQNEAQ (reference sequence). CDR3 size: 13 residues. The ends were cut back, 0 bases at V and 7 bases at J, with 6 bases in the middle. CDR3 nucleotide sequence: TGTGCCAGCAGCTTAGCGAAGAGCGGGGAGCTGTTTTTT. Protein product: CASSLAKSGELFF.

This clone was seen many times. The CDR3, as DNA: TGTGCCAGCGTTGAAGGGACAGGGAAAAACATTCAGTACTTC. Protein: CASVEGTGKNIQYF. The gene calls are TRBV28 and TRBJ2-4; the match to TRBD1 covers 9 bases. CDR1 and CDR2 from the germline V gene are MDHEN and SYDVKM. The V gene end was trimmed by 8 bases and the J gene end by 4 bases; junction bases not matched to a gene: 6. The CDR3 extends over 14 amino acids.

This chain joins TRBV2 and TRBJ2-2; perhaps TRBD1 as D (6 bases). The CDR3 length is 15 residues. CDR1 is SNHLY, CDR2 FYNNEI, per germline. The V end lost 3 bases, the J end lost 7 bases, and 15 bases lay between the germline ends. This chain's CDR3 is CASSDYRDMGGELFF. In nucleotides, the CDR3 is TGTGCCAGCAGTGATTACAGGGACATGGGCGGGGAGCTGTTTTTT.

This clone occurred a few times. This chain links TRBV6-1 with TRBJ2-3, with D unclear. V was clipped by 8 bases and J by 0 bases, with 9 bases between them. CDR3 length: 13 residues. Germline V CDR1 and CDR2: MNHNS, SASEGT. The DNA for the CDR3 is TGTGCCAGCGCCAGAGCTAGCACAGATACGCAGTATTTT. Its protein product is CASARASTDTQYF.

The V and J genes are TRBV6-5 and TRBJ1-1, with 8 bases fitting TRBD1. Trimming cost V 7 bases and J 6 bases; bases outside gene matches: 10. This CDR3 is built from 14 residues. Germline values: CDR1 MNHEY, CDR2 SVGAGI. CDR3 in amino acids: CASTRTGILAEAFF. The CDR3 DNA reads TGTGCCAGCACCAGGACAGGGATATTAGCTGAAGCTTTCTTT.

About this clone: A far larger clone is only one base removed, so a read error is likely. The J gene is TRBJ2-7, the V gene TRBV30, with a tentative D call TRBD2 (7 bases). CDR1 is GTSNPN and CDR2 is SVGIG in the germline V gene (reference sequence). The length of the CDR3 is 12 residues. V lost 3 bases, J lost 6 bases, and 12 bases lay in between. This CDR3 reads CAWSGGRIEQYF. The CDR3 DNA reads as TGTGCCTGGAGCGGGGGGCGAATCGAGCAGTACTTC.

This clone has only a few counts. The chain uses TRBV28 and TRBJ2-1; 9 bases line up with TRBD2. This CDR3 has 15 residues. The germline gives CDR1 MDHEN, CDR2 SYDVKM. Trimming took 4 bases from V and 10 from J; bases not matched to a gene: 11. CDR3 residues: CASSSFSGSNIEQFF. The CDR3 DNA reads as TGTGCCAGCAGTTCTTTTAGCGGGAGTAACATCGAGCAGTTCTTC.